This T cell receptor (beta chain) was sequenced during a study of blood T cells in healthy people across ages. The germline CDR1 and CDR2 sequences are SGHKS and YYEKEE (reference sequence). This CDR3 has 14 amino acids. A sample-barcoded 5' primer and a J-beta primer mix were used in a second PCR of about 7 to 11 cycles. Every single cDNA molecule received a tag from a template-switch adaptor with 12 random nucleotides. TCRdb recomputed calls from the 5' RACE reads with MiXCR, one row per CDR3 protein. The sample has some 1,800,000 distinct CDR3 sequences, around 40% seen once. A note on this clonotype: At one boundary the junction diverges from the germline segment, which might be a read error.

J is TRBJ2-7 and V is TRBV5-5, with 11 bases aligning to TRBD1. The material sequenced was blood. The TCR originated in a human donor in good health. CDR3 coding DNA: TGTACCAGCAGTTTTGGGACAGGGGGTTACGAGCAGTACTTC. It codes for CTSSFGTGGYEQYF.